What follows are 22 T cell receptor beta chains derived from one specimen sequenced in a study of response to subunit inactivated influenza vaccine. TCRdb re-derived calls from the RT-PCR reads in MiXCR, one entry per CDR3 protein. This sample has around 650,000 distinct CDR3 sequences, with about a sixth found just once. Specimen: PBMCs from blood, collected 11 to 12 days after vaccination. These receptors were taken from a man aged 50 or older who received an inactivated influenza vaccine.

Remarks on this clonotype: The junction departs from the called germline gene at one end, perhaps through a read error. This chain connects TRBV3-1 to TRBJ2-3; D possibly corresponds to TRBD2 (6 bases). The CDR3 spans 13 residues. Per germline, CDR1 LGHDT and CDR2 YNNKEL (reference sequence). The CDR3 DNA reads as TGTGCCATCAGCACCACTAGCACAGATACGCAGTATTTC. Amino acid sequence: CAISTTSTDTQYF.

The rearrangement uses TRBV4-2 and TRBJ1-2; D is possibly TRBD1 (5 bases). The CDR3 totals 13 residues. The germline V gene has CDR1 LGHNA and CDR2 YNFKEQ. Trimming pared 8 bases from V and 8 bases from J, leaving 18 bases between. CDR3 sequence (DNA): TGTGCCAGCTCCGGGGGGGATCGGGGAGGCTACACCTTC. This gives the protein CASSGGDRGGYTF.

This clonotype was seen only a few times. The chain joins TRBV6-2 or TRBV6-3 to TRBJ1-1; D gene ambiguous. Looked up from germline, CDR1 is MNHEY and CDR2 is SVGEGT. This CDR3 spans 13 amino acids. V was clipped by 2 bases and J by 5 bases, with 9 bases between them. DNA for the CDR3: TGTGCCAGCAGTTACATGGGGAGAACTGAAGCTTTCTTT. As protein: CASSYMGRTEAFF.

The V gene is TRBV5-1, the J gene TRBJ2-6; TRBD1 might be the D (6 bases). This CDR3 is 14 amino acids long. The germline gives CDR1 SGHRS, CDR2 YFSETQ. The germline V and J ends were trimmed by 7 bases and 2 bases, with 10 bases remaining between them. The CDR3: CASWDTAGANVLTF. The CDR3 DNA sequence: TGCGCCAGCTGGGACACGGCTGGGGCCAACGTCCTGACTTTC.

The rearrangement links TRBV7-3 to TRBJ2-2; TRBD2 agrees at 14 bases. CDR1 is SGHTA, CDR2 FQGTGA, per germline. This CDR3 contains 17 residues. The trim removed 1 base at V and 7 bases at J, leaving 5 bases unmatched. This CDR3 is CASSLSGTSGSIGELFF. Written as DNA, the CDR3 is TGTGCCAGCAGCTTAAGCGGGACTAGCGGGAGTATCGGGGAGCTGTTTTTT.

This CDR3 is CASSVVGQSTDTQYF. CDR3 DNA sequence: TGTGCCAGCAGCGTAGTCGGACAGAGCACAGATACGCAGTATTTT. This chain links TRBV9 with TRBJ2-3; TRBD1 might be the D (6 bases). V was trimmed by 0 bases and J by 0 bases, leaving 8 bases between them. The CDR3 contains 15 residues. Germline assignment: CDR1 SGDLS and CDR2 YYNGEE.

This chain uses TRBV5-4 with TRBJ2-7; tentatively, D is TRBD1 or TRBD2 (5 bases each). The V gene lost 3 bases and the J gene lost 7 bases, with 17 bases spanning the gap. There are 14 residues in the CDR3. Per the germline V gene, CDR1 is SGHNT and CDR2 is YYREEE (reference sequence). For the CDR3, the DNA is TGTGCCAGCAGCTGGGGACGGGACGGAAGAGAGCAGTACTTC. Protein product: CASSWGRDGREQYF.

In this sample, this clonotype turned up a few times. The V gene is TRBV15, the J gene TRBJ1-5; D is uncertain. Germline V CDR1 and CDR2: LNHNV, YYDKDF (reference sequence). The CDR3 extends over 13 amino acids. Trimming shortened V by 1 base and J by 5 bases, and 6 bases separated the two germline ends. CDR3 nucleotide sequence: TGTGCCACCAGCAGAGCCGGGGATCAGCCCCAGCATTTT. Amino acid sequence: CATSRAGDQPQHF.

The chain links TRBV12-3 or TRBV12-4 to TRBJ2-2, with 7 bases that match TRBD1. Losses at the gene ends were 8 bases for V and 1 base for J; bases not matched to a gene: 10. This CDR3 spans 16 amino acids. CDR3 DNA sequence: TGTGCCAGCGGGGCCCGTGGGACAGTGAACACCGGGGAGCTGTTTTTT. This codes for CASGARGTVNTGELFF.

CDR3 sequence reads: CASSATGSYNEQFF. CDR3 nucleotide sequence: TGTGCCAGCAGCGCAACCGGGAGTTACAATGAGCAGTTCTTC. This sequence joins TRBV7-9 and TRBJ2-1; TRBD2 is a possible D gene (6 bases). The length of the CDR3 is 14 residues. Germline V CDR1 and CDR2: SEHNR, FQNEAQ (reference sequence). Trimming took off 5 bases at V and 4 bases at J, with 12 bases between the two ends.

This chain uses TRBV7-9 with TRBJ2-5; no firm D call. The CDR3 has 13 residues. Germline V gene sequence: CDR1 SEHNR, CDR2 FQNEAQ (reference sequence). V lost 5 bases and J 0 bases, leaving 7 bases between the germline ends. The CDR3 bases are TGTGCCAGCAGCGATCCGTACCAAGAGACCCAGTACTTC. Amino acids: CASSDPYQETQYF.

The chain's CDR3 is CASSFIAGVYNEQFF. The DNA of the CDR3 is TGTGCCAGCAGCTTTATAGCGGGGGTGTACAATGAGCAGTTCTTC. V is TRBV7-9 and J is TRBJ2-1, with 9 positions matching TRBD2. V gave up 3 bases and J gave up 4 bases; unmatched junction bases: 4. The germline V gene encodes CDR1 SEHNR and CDR2 FQNEAQ (reference sequence). This CDR3 contains 15 residues.

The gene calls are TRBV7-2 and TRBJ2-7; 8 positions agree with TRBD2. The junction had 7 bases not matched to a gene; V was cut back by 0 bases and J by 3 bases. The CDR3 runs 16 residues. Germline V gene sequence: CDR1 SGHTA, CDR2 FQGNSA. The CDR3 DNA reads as TGTGCCAGCAGCTTAGCTCTCACTAGCGGTGGCTACGAGCAGTACTTC. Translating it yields CASSLALTSGGYEQYF.

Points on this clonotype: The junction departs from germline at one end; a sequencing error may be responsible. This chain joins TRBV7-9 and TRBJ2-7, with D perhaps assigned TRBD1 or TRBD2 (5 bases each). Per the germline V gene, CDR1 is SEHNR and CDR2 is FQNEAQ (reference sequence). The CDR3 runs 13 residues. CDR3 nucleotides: TGTGCCAGCAGCTTAGCGAATAGGGGACCTGCAGACTTC. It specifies CASSLANRGPADF.

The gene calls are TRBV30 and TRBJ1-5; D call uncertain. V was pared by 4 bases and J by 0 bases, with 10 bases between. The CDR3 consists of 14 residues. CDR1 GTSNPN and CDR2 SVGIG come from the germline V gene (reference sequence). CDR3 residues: CAWTQGNSNQPQHF. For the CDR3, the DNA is TGTGCCTGGACCCAAGGTAATAGCAATCAGCCCCAGCATTTT. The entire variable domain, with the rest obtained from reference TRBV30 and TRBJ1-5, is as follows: SQTIHQWPATLVQPVGSPLSLECTVEGTSNPNLYWYRQAAGRGLQLLFYSVGIGQISSEVPQNLSASRPQDRQFILSSKKLLLSDSGFYLCAWTQGNSNQPQHFGDGTRLSIL.

Here the CDR3 reads CASSPFDNTGELFF. The DNA for the CDR3 is TGCGCCAGCAGCCCCTTCGATAACACCGGGGAGCTGTTTTTT. The V call is TRBV5-1, the J call TRBJ2-2; D ambiguous. CDR3 size: 14 residues. Germline assignment: CDR1 SGHRS and CDR2 YFSETQ. Trimming removed 4 bases from V and 2 bases from J, with 9 bases in between.

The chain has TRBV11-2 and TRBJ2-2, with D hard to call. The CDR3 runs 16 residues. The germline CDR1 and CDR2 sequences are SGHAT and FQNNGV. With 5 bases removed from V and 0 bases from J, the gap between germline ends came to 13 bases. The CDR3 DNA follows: TGTGCCAGCAGCGGGTATCCATTCGCGAACACCGGGGAGCTGTTTTTT. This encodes CASSGYPFANTGELFF. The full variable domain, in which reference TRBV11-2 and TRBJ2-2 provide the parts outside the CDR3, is EAGVAQSPRYKIIEKRQSVAFWCNPISGHATLYWYQQILGQGPKLLIQFQNNGVVDDSQLPKDRFSAERLKGVDSTLKIQPAKLEDSAVYLCASSGYPFANTGELFFGEGSRLTVL.

CDR3 coding DNA: TGTGCCAGCAGTAGGCTAGCGGGAGACCCCTCCTACGAGCAGTACTTC. It translates to CASSRLAGDPSYEQYF. The J gene is TRBJ2-7, the V gene TRBV25-1, with TRBD2 matching over 10 bases. J lost 0 bases, V lost 5 bases, and 7 bases had no gene match. The CDR3 contains 16 residues. CDR1 is MGHDK, CDR2 SYGVNS, per germline.

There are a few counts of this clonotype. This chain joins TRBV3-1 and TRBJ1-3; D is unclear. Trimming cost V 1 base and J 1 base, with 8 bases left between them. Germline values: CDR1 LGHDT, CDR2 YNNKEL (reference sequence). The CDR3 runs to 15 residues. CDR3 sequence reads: CASSQGVRSGNTIYF. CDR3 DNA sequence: TGTGCCAGCAGCCAAGGAGTCAGATCTGGAAACACCATATATTTT.

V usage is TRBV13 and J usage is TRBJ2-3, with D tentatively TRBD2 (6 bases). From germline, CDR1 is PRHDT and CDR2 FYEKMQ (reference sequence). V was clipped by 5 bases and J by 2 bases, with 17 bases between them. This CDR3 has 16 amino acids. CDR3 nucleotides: TGTGCCAGCAGCGCTAGGCTATGGACTATCACAGATACGCAGTATTTT. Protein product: CASSARLWTITDTQYF.

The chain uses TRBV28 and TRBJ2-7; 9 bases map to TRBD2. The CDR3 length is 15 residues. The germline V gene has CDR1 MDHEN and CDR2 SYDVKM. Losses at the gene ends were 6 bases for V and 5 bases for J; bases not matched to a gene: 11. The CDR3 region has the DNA TGTGCCAGCAGCGATAGAAGCGGGAGGATCAACGAGCAGTACTTC. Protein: CASSDRSGRINEQYF.

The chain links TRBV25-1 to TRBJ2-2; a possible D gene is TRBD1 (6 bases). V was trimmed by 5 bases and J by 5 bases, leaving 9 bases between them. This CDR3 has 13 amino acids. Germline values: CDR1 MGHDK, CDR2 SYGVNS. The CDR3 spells CASSYRETGELFF. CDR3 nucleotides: TGTGCCAGCAGTTACAGGGAAACCGGGGAGCTGTTTTTT.